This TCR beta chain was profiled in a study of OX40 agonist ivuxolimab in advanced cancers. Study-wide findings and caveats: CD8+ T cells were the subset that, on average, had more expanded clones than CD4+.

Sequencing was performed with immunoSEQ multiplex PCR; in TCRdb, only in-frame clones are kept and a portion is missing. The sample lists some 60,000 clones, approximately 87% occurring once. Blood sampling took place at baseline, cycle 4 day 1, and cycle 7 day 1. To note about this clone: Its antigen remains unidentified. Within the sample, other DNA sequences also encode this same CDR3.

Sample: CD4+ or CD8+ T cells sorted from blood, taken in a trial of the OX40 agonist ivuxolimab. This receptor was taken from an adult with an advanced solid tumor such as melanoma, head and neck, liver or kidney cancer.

In DNA, the CDR3 is TGTGCCAGCTCACCCTCAACGTCGTCCTACGAGCAGTACTTC. It translates to CASSPSTSSYEQYF. This chain links TRBV18 with TRBJ2-7, with no clear D. The CDR3 runs to 14 residues. V was shortened by 3 bases and J by 1 base, with 10 bases between the two germline ends. Germline V gene sequence: CDR1 KGHSH, CDR2 LQKENI.